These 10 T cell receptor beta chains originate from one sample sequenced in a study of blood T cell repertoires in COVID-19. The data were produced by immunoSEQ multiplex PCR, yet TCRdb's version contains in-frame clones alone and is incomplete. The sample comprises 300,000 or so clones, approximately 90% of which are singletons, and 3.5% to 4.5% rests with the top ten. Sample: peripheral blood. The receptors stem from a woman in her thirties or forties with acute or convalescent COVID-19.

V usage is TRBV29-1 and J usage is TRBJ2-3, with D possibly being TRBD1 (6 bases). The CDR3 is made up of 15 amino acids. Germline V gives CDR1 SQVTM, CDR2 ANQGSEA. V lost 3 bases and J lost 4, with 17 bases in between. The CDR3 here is CSVDARSGAADTQYF. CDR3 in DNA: TGCAGCGTTGATGCGCGTTCAGGGGCGGCAGATACGCAGTATTTT.

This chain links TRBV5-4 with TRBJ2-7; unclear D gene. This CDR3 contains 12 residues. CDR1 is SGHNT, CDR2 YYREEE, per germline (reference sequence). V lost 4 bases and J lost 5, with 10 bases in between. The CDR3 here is CASSRPGDEQYV. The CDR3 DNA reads TGTGCCAGCAGCAGGCCTGGAGACGAGCAGTACGTC.

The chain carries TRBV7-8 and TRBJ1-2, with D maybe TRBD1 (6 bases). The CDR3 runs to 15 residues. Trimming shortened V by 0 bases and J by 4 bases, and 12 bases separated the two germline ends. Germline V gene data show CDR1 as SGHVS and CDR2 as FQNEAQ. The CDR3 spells CASSLAETGVYGYTF. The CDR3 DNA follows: TGTGCCAGCAGCTTAGCGGAGACAGGAGTCTATGGCTACACCTTC.

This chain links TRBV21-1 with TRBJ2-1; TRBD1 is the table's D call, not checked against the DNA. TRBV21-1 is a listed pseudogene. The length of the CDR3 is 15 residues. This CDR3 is CASSTGQYSYNEQFF. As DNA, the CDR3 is TGTGCCAGCAGCACCGGACAGTACTCCTACAATGAGCAGTTCTTC.

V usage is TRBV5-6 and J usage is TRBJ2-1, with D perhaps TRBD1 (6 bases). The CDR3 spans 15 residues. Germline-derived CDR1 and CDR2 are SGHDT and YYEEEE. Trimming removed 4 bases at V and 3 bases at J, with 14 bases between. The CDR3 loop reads CASSTRDTFYNEQFF. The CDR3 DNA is TGTGCCAGCAGCACTCGGGACACCTTCTACAATGAGCAGTTCTTC. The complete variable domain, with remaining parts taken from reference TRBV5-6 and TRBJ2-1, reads DAGVTQSPTHLIKTRGQQVTLRCSPKSGHDTVSWYQQALGQGPQFIFQYYEEEERQRGNFPDRFSGHQFPNYSSELNVNALLLGDSALYLCASSTRDTFYNEQFFGPGTRLTVL.

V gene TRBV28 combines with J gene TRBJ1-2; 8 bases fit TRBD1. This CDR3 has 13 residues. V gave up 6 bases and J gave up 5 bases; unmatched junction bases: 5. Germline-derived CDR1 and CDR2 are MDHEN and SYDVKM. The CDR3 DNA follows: TGTGCCAGCAGCGGGGACAGGCAGTATGGCTACACCTTC. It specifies CASSGDRQYGYTF.

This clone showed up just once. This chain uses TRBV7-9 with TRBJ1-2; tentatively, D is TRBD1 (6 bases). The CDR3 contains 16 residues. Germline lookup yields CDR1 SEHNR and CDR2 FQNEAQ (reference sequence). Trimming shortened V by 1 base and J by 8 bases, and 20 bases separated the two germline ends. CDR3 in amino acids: CASSLEGRQGIRGYTF. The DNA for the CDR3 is TGTGCCAGCAGCTTAGAAGGAAGGCAGGGGATCCGGGGCTACACCTTC.

The CDR3 is CASTYGGNTEAFF. The CDR3 DNA reads TGTGCCAGCACCTATGGCGGGAACACTGAAGCTTTCTTT. The chain joins TRBV6-5 to TRBJ1-1; D uncertain. Germline CDR1 is MNHEY and CDR2 is SVGAGI. With 7 bases removed from V and 1 base from J, the gap between germline ends came to 10 bases. This CDR3 has 13 residues.

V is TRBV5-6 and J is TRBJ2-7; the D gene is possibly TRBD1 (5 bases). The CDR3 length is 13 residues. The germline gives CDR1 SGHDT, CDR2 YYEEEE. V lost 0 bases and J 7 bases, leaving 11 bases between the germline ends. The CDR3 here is CASSLGRVGEQYV. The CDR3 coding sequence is TGTGCCAGCAGCTTGGGCAGGGTGGGGGAGCAGTACGTC.

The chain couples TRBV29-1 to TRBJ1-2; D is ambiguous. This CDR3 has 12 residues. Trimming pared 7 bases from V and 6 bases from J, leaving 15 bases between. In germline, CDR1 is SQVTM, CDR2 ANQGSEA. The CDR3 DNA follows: TGCAGCGCCCATAGCGGTGGGGATGGCTACACCTTC. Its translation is CSAHSGGDGYTF.